This T cell receptor (beta chain) comes out of a study of blood T cell repertoires in COVID-19. Whole-study context: Both acute and convalescent COVID-19 samples were obtained from the United States, Italy and Spain.

Details on this clone: Other nucleotide sequences in the sample specify the same CDR3.

In the original analysis: Amplification with reference gene primers provided the estimates of nucleated cell counts. The protocol was immunoSEQ multiplex PCR, while the TCRdb copy is restricted to in-frame clones and leaves out a portion. V and J calls and clone size come straight from that table; D and trimming were deduced from the DNA. Altogether 68,000 or so clones are present, 80% to 90% being singletons, with the ten largest covering 2.7%. This sequence originates from a man aged 45-60 years with acute or convalescent COVID-19. Sequencing used peripheral blood.

CDR3 protein: CASSPPRGSGANVLTF. DNA of the CDR3: TGTGCCAGCAGTCCCCCTCGAGGCTCTGGGGCCAACGTCCTGACTTTC. The genes are TRBV28 and TRBJ2-6; no definite D call. Trimming took 5 bases from V and 0 from J, leaving 11 bases between them. The CDR3 totals 16 residues. From germline, CDR1 is MDHEN and CDR2 SYDVKM. Full variable domain (remainder filled in from reference TRBV28 and TRBJ2-6): DVKVTQSSRYLVKRTGEKVFLECVQDMDHENMFWYRQDPGLGLRLIYFSYDVKMKEKGDIPEGYSVSREKKERFSLILESASTNQTSMYLCASSPPRGSGANVLTFGAGSRLTVL.